The source of this T cell receptor beta chain is a study of shared T cell receptors in the human thymus. Trimming stripped 1 base from V and 5 bases from J, with 10 bases between. CDR1 is SGHKS, CDR2 YYEKEE, per germline (reference sequence). The CDR3 loop spans 14 amino acids. Only in-frame clones appear in the TCRdb table, and some are missing; sequencing was by immunoSEQ multiplex PCR. The sample carries 700,000 or so clones, 70% to 90% recorded once. Separately, the same data were catalogued under a study of human thymus T cells.

The chain couples TRBV5-5 to TRBJ1-5; possibly TRBD1 for D (6 bases). The sequence was collected from a girl under three years old with a congenital heart defect. Sequencing was carried out using thymocytes. DNA of the CDR3: TGTGCCAGCAGCTTGCGAGGGGGGGATCAGCCCCAGCATTTT. Residues: CASSLRGGDQPQHF.